A single sample gave rise to the 21 T cell receptor beta chains below, sequenced in a study of blood T cell repertoires in COVID-19. TCRdb's table, derived via immunoSEQ multiplex PCR, lists solely in-frame clones and lacks some. The sample lists about 310,000 clones; 90% were seen once. The sample was peripheral blood. These receptors came from a woman aged 40 to 50 with COVID-19, enrolled during active disease.

The V call is TRBV6-2 or TRBV6-3, the J call TRBJ1-5, with D unclear. The germline V and J ends were trimmed by 6 bases and 0 bases, with 9 bases remaining between them. Germline CDR1 MNHEY, CDR2 SVGEGT. The CDR3 runs to 14 residues. CDR3 bases: TGTGCCAGCAGCGGCAGTTTTAGCAATCAGCCCCAGCATTTT. Translation gives CASSGSFSNQPQHF.

The rearrangement uses TRBV23-1 and TRBJ1-5; D is possibly TRBD1 (5 bases). TRBV23-1 is labeled an ORF, and its function is uncertain. This CDR3 is built from 16 residues. V dropped 7 bases and J dropped 5 bases, with 21 bases sitting between them. CDR3 sequence (DNA): TGCGCCAGCAACACGCCTACCGAGGGGAGGTATCAGCCCCAGCATTTT. This gives the protein CASNTPTEGRYQPQHF.

The genes are TRBV30 and TRBJ1-5; TRBD1 matches at 7 bases. Losses at the gene ends were 2 bases for V and 7 bases for J; bases not matched to a gene: 8. CDR1 and CDR2 (germline): GTSNPN, SVGIG (reference sequence). The CDR3 loop spans 14 amino acids. The CDR3, as DNA: TGTGCCTGGAGTACCGGAGACAGGGACCAGCCCCAGCATTTT. Translation gives CAWSTGDRDQPQHF.

V usage is TRBV14 and J usage is TRBJ2-3, with a tentative D call TRBD2 (6 bases). Germline CDR1 SGHDN, CDR2 FVKESK. This CDR3 has 14 residues. Trimming removed 4 bases from V and 14 bases from J, with 22 bases in between. The DNA of the CDR3 is TGTGCCAGCAGCCGTGGTTTGCCGGGACTCTTTATGTATTTT. It translates to CASSRGLPGLFMYF.

This clone was seen just once. Other nucleotide sequences in the sample specify the same CDR3. DNA for the CDR3: TGTGCCAGCAGCTTGGACAGCTATGGCTACACCTTC. This encodes CASSLDSYGYTF. The chain couples TRBV7-2 to TRBJ1-2, with D maybe TRBD1 (6 bases). This CDR3 region has 12 residues. Germline V gene data show CDR1 as SGHTA and CDR2 as FQGNSA. Trimming shortened V by 3 bases and J by 4 bases, and 6 bases separated the two germline ends. The full variable domain, rest sourced from reference TRBV7-2 and TRBJ1-2, is GAGVSQSPSNKVTEKGKDVELRCDPISGHTALYWYRQSLGQGLEFLIYFQGNSAPDKSGLPSDRFSAERTGGSVSTLTIQRTQQEDSAVYLCASSLDSYGYTFGSGTRLTVV.

The count of this clone is one. The gene calls are TRBV12-3 or TRBV12-4 and TRBJ2-5; D ambiguous. Between the trimmed V and J ends, which lost 1 base and 3 bases, there was a span of 6 bases. This CDR3 region has 13 residues. CDR3 coding DNA: TGTGCCAGCAGTTTAGATTCGGAAGAGACCCAGTACTTC. Amino acid sequence: CASSLDSEETQYF.

The chain joins TRBV6-5 to TRBJ2-1, with 7 nucleotides matching TRBD1. V was clipped by 5 bases and J by 10 bases; unmatched bases: 8. CDR1 and CDR2 from the germline V gene are MNHEY and SVGAGI. CDR3 length: 13 amino acids. The DNA of the CDR3 is TGTGCCAGCAGTATACGACAGGGTCGGGAGCAGTTCTTC. It encodes CASSIRQGREQFF.

This sequence joins TRBV3-1 (or the pseudogene TRBV3-2) and TRBJ2-4; the match to TRBD2 covers 14 bases. Germline CDR1 is LGHDT and CDR2 is YNNKEL (reference sequence). The V and J ends lost 0 bases and 3 bases, in that order; junction bases with no gene match: 4. The CDR3 loop spans 18 amino acids. CDR3 protein: CASSQEGLAGVVKNIQYF. The CDR3 DNA sequence: TGTGCCAGCAGCCAAGAGGGACTAGCGGGAGTTGTCAAAAACATTCAGTACTTC.

The gene calls are TRBV15 and TRBJ1-1; no clear D gene. With 0 bases removed from V and 1 base from J, the gap between germline ends came to 12 bases. This CDR3 is 16 amino acids long. Germline-derived CDR1 and CDR2 are LNHNV and YYDKDF (reference sequence). CDR3 in DNA: TGTGCCACCAGCAGAGATTCCGGTATTGGGAACACTGAAGCTTTCTTT. This codes for CATSRDSGIGNTEAFF. The full variable domain, completed using reference TRBV15 and TRBJ1-1, is DAMVIQNPRYQVTQFGKPVTLSCSQTLNHNVMYWYQQKSSQAPKLLFHYYDKDFNNEADTPDNFQSRRPNTSFCFLDIRSPGLGDTAMYLCATSRDSGIGNTEAFFGQGTRLTVV.

V gene TRBV4-3 combines with J gene TRBJ2-7, with 11 bases matching TRBD2. After removal of 3 bases from V and 1 base from J, the junction contained 8 bases not matched to a gene. In germline, CDR1 is LGHNA, CDR2 YSLEER. This CDR3 is built from 17 residues. CDR3 in DNA: TGCGCCAGCAGCCAGGCGGCTAGCGGGGGGAGTTCCTACGAGCAGTACTTC. Amino acids: CASSQAASGGSSYEQYF.

This chain joins TRBV7-9 and TRBJ1-1; D is unresolved. Germline values: CDR1 SEHNR, CDR2 FQNEAQ (reference sequence). The CDR3 totals 12 residues. V was clipped by 7 bases and J by 5 bases, with 11 bases between them. In nucleotides, the CDR3 is TGTGCCAGCATAGGAGGAGAAACTGAAGCTTTCTTT. Protein sequence: CASIGGETEAFF.

The chain is built from TRBV5-1 and TRBJ2-6; 12 bases map to TRBD1. J was trimmed by 0 bases and V by 5 bases; bases with no gene match: 6. CDR3 length: 18 amino acids. Germline assignment: CDR1 SGHRS and CDR2 YFSETQ. The chain's CDR3 is CASRPGTGGPSGANVLTF. The CDR3 DNA follows: TGCGCCAGCAGGCCCGGGACAGGGGGCCCCTCTGGGGCCAACGTCCTGACTTTC.

The V and J genes are TRBV29-1 and TRBJ1-2; D is perhaps TRBD1 (6 bases). The V end lost 7 bases, the J end lost 5 bases, and 11 bases lay between the germline ends. Germline CDR1 SQVTM, CDR2 ANQGSEA. The CDR3 covers 11 residues. The CDR3 reads CSGRTAYGYTF. CDR3 DNA: TGCAGCGGCCGGACAGCGTATGGCTACACCTTC.

CDR3 sequence: CASSLEEARTDTQYF. The CDR3 DNA reads as TGTGCCAGCAGCCTAGAGGAGGCGCGCACAGATACGCAGTATTTT. The chain combines TRBV7-8 with TRBJ2-3; D possibly corresponds to TRBD2 (5 bases). With 5 bases removed from V and 1 base from J, the gap between germline ends came to 13 bases. The CDR3 consists of 15 residues. Per the germline V gene, CDR1 is SGHVS and CDR2 is FQNEAQ.

The CDR3 DNA reads TGTGCCAGCAGCTCCTGGGACAGGCCCTCTTCACCCCTCCACTTT. Encoded protein: CASSSWDRPSSPLHF. The chain carries TRBV7-2 and TRBJ1-6, with 8 bases lining up with TRBD1. Unmatched junction bases numbered 8, after V lost 4 bases and J lost 9 bases. The CDR3 loop spans 15 amino acids. Germline V gene data show CDR1 as SGHTA and CDR2 as FQGNSA.

CDR3 sequence reads: CASGFYRVPNYGYTF. The CDR3 region has the DNA TGTGCCAGCGGATTTTACAGGGTGCCTAACTATGGCTACACCTTC. V is TRBV2 and J is TRBJ1-2; tentative D call: TRBD1 (6 bases). Per germline, CDR1 SNHLY and CDR2 FYNNEI. V was cut by 8 bases and J by 0 bases, with 16 bases left in between. This CDR3 contains 15 residues.

V and J are TRBV7-8 and TRBJ1-1; possibly TRBD1 for D (5 bases). The V gene lost 1 base and the J gene lost 1 base, with 10 bases spanning the gap. The CDR3 has 15 amino acids. Germline V CDR1 and CDR2: SGHVS, FQNEAQ. The CDR3, as DNA: TGTGCCAGCAGCTTAGTGTCCAGGGAGAACACTGAAGCTTTCTTT. As protein: CASSLVSRENTEAFF.

This chain uses TRBV5-6 with TRBJ1-2; no definite D call. Trimming took 4 bases from V and 7 from J, leaving 17 bases between them. The CDR3 contains 14 residues. Germline values: CDR1 SGHDT, CDR2 YYEEEE. This chain's CDR3 is CASSSERRSGGYTF. DNA for the CDR3: TGTGCCAGCAGCAGTGAACGCCGGAGCGGTGGCTACACCTTC. The complete variable domain, with remaining parts taken from reference TRBV5-6 and TRBJ1-2, reads DAGVTQSPTHLIKTRGQQVTLRCSPKSGHDTVSWYQQALGQGPQFIFQYYEEEERQRGNFPDRFSGHQFPNYSSELNVNALLLGDSALYLCASSSERRSGGYTFGSGTRLTVV.

V usage is TRBV2 and J usage is TRBJ2-5; 11 nucleotides match TRBD2. Germline CDR1 is SNHLY and CDR2 is FYNNEI. V lost 8 bases and J lost 4; bases outside the gene matches: 6. The CDR3 extends over 14 amino acids. The CDR3 nucleotides read TGTGCCAGCTTTAGCGGGAGGGGTCCAGAGACCCAGTACTTC. Translating gives CASFSGRGPETQYF.

This clone appeared a single time. The chain combines TRBV10-3 with TRBJ2-5; D perhaps matches TRBD1 (6 bases). Looked up from germline, CDR1 is ENHRY and CDR2 is SYGVKD. The CDR3 length is 16 residues. The V gene lost 3 bases and the J gene lost 1 base, with 15 bases spanning the gap. CDR3 in amino acids: CAISDSGDIRQETQYF. In DNA form, the CDR3 reads TGTGCCATCAGTGATAGTGGGGACATTCGCCAAGAGACCCAGTACTTC.

The chain uses TRBV27 and TRBJ2-5; 8 bases are a match to TRBD1. The germline CDR1 and CDR2 sequences are MNHEY and SMNVEV (reference sequence). V was clipped by 5 bases and J by 5 bases; unmatched bases: 7. The CDR3 has 14 residues. The CDR3 loop is CASSGGQVGETQYF. CDR3 bases: TGTGCCAGCAGTGGGGGACAGGTTGGGGAGACCCAGTACTTC.